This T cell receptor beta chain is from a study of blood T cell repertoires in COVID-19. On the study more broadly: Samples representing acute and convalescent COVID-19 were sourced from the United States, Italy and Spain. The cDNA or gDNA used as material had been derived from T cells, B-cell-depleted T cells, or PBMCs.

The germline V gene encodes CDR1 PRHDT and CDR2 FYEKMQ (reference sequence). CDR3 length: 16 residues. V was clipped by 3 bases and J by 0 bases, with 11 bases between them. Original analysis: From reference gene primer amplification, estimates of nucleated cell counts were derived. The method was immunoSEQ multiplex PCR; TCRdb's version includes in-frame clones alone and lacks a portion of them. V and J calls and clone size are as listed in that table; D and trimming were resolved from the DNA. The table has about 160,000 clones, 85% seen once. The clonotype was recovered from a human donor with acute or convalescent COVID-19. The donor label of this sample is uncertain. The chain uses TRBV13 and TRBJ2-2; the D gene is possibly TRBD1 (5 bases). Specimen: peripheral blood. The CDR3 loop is CASSFGQGANTGELFF. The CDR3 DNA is TGTGCCAGCAGCTTCGGGCAGGGTGCGAACACCGGGGAGCTGTTTTTT.